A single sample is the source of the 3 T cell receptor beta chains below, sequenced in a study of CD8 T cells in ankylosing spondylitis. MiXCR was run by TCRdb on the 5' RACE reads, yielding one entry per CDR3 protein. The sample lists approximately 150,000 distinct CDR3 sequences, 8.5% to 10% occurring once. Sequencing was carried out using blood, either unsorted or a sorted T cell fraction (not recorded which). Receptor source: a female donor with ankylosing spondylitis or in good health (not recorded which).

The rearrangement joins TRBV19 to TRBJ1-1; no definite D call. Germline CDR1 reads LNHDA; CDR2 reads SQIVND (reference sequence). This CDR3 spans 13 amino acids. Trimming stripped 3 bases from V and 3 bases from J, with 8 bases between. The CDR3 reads CASSMEFDTEAFF. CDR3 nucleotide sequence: TGTGCCAGTAGTATGGAGTTCGACACTGAAGCTTTCTTT.

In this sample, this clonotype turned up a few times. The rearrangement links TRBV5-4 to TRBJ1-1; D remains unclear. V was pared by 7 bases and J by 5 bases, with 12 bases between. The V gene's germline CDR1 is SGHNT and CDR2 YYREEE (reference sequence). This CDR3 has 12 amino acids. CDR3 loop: CASAIAGTEAFF. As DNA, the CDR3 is TGTGCCAGCGCAATTGCGGGTACTGAAGCTTTCTTT.

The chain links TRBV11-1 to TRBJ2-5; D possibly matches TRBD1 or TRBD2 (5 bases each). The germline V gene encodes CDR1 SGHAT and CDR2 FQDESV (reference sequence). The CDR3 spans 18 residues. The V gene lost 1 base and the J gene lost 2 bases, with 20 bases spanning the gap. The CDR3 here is CASSLEWGSGGPQETQYF. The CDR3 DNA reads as TGTGCCAGCAGCTTAGAGTGGGGGAGTGGGGGACCTCAAGAGACCCAGTACTTC.